This T cell receptor (beta chain) appears in the sequencing data of a study of blood T cell repertoires in COVID-19. At the level of the study: From the United States, Italy and Spain came samples of acute and convalescent COVID-19.

CDR3 length: 18 residues. Looked up from germline, CDR1 is MGHRA and CDR2 is YSYEKL. J was trimmed by 0 bases and V by 4 bases; bases with no gene match: 5. TCRdb's copy holds only in-frame clones and misses some; the assay was immunoSEQ multiplex PCR. The table records some 70,000 clones, 82% of them present only once. The rearrangement uses TRBV4-1 and TRBJ2-2, with TRBD2 matching over 13 bases. Sequenced input: peripheral blood. This TCR derives from a man aged 60-69 years with acute or convalescent COVID-19. In DNA form, the CDR3 reads TGCGCCAGCAGCCTTGGGACTAGCGGGGAAACGAACACCGGGGAGCTGTTTTTT. Protein: CASSLGTSGETNTGELFF.